These T cell receptor beta chains were read from a single sample in a study of blood T cell repertoires in COVID-19. Using immunoSEQ multiplex PCR, the repertoire was profiled, and TCRdb retains in-frame clones only, with some absent. The profile shows tens of thousands of clones, over 60% of them singletons. Sequencing used peripheral blood. All receptors come from a man aged 65-85 years with acute or convalescent COVID-19. The CDR3 runs from the conserved cysteine through the conserved F or W. D genes are given only for firm matches. Size values are once, few and many counts, or a class for expanded clones, and some rows have none.

v_call	cdr3_length	clone_size	d_call	j_call	cdr3_nt	cdr3_aa
TRBV7-2	19	-	TRBD2	TRBJ2-3	TGTGCCAGCAGCTTAGCTATACTAGCGGGGGGGCTCGGCACAGATACGCAGTATTTT	CASSLAILAGGLGTDTQYF
TRBV7-3	14	-	TRBD1	TRBJ2-2	TGTGCCAGCAGCTTAGCAGGGGGAACCGGGGAGCTGTTTTTT	CASSLAGGTGELFF
TRBV19	14	-	TRBD1	TRBJ1-1	TGTGCCAGTAGTATCGACAGGGAGAGGACTGAAGCTTTCTTT	CASSIDRERTEAFF
TRBV7-9	14	-	TRBD1	TRBJ2-5	TGTGCCAGCAGCTTAGCGGGACAGCAAGAGACCCAGTACTTC	CASSLAGQQETQYF
TRBV11-3	15	-	-	TRBJ2-2	TGTGCCAGCAGCTTACACCCAGGGAACACCGGGGAGCTGTTTTTT	CASSLHPGNTGELFF
TRBV6-6	13	once	-	TRBJ1-1	TGTGCCAGCAGTTACGGACTGGGCACTGAAGCTTTCTTT	CASSYGLGTEAFF
TRBV11-2	16	-	TRBD1	TRBJ2-7	TGTGCCAGCAGCTTAGATATATGGACAGGGAACTACGAGCAGTACTTC	CASSLDIWTGNYEQYF
TRBV7-6	14	-	TRBD1	TRBJ2-7	TGTGCCAGCACGGAGACAGGGTCGTCCTACGAGCAGTACTTC	CASTETGSSYEQYF
TRBV7-3	17	-	-	TRBJ2-2	TGTGCCAGCAGCTTAAGTTGGAGGGAAGGGAACACCGGGGAGCTGTTTTTT	CASSLSWREGNTGELFF
TRBV6-6	12	once	TRBD2	TRBJ2-1	TGTGCCAGCAGCCTAGCGGGATATGAGCAGTTCTTC	CASSLAGYEQFF
TRBV20-1	12	-	TRBD1	TRBJ1-1	TGCAGTGCTAGTGGACAGGAGAAGGTGGCTTTCTTT	CSASGQEKVAFF
TRBV29-1	16	-	TRBD1	TRBJ1-3	TGCAGCGTTGGTCCGGGACAGGGTGTGGAGGGAAACACCATATATTTT	CSVGPGQGVEGNTIYF
TRBV7-9	13	-	-	TRBJ1-2	TGTGCCAGCAGTCCTCAGGGGAACTATGGCTACACCTTC	CASSPQGNYGYTF
TRBV5-4	16	-	-	TRBJ2-1	TGTGCCAGCAGCTTGGAGCGGGTGCCGACCTACAATGAGCAGTTCTTC	CASSLERVPTYNEQFF
TRBV19	20	-	TRBD2	TRBJ2-1	TGTGCCAGTAGTATAGAGGGGACTAGCGGGAGAGCCCTCAAGTACAATGAGCAGTTCTTC	CASSIEGTSGRALKYNEQFF
TRBV7-9	18	once	TRBD2	TRBJ2-3	TGTGCCAGCAGCCCCACTAGCGGCGACCTTCATAGCACAGATACGCAGTATTTT	CASSPTSGDLHSTDTQYF
TRBV15	15	-	TRBD2	TRBJ2-1	TGTGCCACCAGCAGAGGGAGTAGCGGGAGTGATGAGCAGTTCTTC	CATSRGSSGSDEQFF
TRBV5-5	15	-	TRBD1	TRBJ1-3	TGTGCCAGCAGCTCGGACAGGGGCTCTGGAAACACCATATATTTT	CASSSDRGSGNTIYF
TRBV6-6	15	few	TRBD1	TRBJ2-5	TGTGCCAGCAGTAAAGCCCGACAGGGTGGGGAGACCCAGTACTTC	CASSKARQGGETQYF
TRBV30	13	-	-	TRBJ1-1	TGTGCCTGGAGTCGGGGGGCCGGTGATGAAGCTTTCTTT	CAWSRGAGDEAFF
TRBV6-5	13	once	-	TRBJ2-6	TGTGCCGGAGGACCTTCTGGGGCCAACGTCCTGACTTTC	CAGGPSGANVLTF
TRBV7-2	15	-	-	TRBJ1-5	TGTGCCAGCAGCTGGGACATCCTTAGCAATCAGCCCCAGCATTTT	CASSWDILSNQPQHF
TRBV28	15	-	-	TRBJ1-5	TGTGCCAGCAGTCCCTTGGGGGGAAGCAATCAGCCCCAGCATTTT	CASSPLGGSNQPQHF
TRBV4-2	18	-	TRBD2	TRBJ2-1	TGTGCCAGCAGCGCCAAGGAGACTAGCGGATACCTAACCCATGAGCAGTTCTTC	CASSAKETSGYLTHEQFF
TRBV3-1/TRBV3-2	13	-	-	TRBJ1-1	TGTGCCAGCAGCCAAGATGGGAAGGGGGGGGCTTTCTTT	CASSQDGKGGAFF
TRBV6-5	15	-	TRBD1	TRBJ1-3	TGTGCCAGCGGGGGACAGCCCGTCTCTGGAAACACCATATATTTT	CASGGQPVSGNTIYF
TRBV27	17	-	TRBD2	TRBJ2-5	TGTGCCAGCAGACCATTAAGAGTGGACCTCGGGGGGGAGACCCAGTACTTC	CASRPLRVDLGGETQYF
TRBV6-5	13	-	-	TRBJ1-4	TGTGCCAGCCGGGACATCCTAGGGGAAAAACTGTTTTTT	CASRDILGEKLFF
TRBV12-3/TRBV12-4	13	-	TRBD1	TRBJ2-4	TGTGCCAGCAGCCCAGGACAGGGGAGGATTCAGTACTTC	CASSPGQGRIQYF
TRBV7-8	16	-	TRBD2	TRBJ2-5	TGTGCCAGCAGCTTAGAAGCGGGGGGCCCCCGGGAGACCCAGTACTTC	CASSLEAGGPRETQYF
TRBV27	14	once	TRBD1	TRBJ1-2	TGTGCCAGCAGTTCCGGGACAGCTAACTATGGCTACACCTTC	CASSSGTANYGYTF
TRBV28	18	-	TRBD1	TRBJ1-2	TGTGCCAGCAGTTTATCTCTATCCCAGACAGGGCCGCGTTATGGCTACACCTTC	CASSLSLSQTGPRYGYTF
TRBV21-1	16	-	-	TRBJ1-5	TGTGCCAGCAGCACCGACAGGGGGAATAGCAATCAGCCCCAGCATTTT	CASSTDRGNSNQPQHF
TRBV7-8	14	-	TRBD1	TRBJ2-7	TGTGCCAGCAGCTTAGGGGACAGGGTCAACGAGCAGTACTTC	CASSLGDRVNEQYF
TRBV29-1	14	-	-	TRBJ2-5	TGCAGCGTTGTTAAGCGGCGACCACAAGAGACCCAGTACTTC	CSVVKRRPQETQYF
TRBV12-3/TRBV12-4	13	-	TRBD1	TRBJ2-7	TGTGCCAGCCGACGACAGGGGGACTACGAGCAGTACTTC	CASRRQGDYEQYF
TRBV10-3	13	-	TRBD1	TRBJ1-1	TGTGCCATCAGTACAGGGGGGATTACTGAAGCTTTCTTT	CAISTGGITEAFF
TRBV5-6	15	-	TRBD2	TRBJ2-5	TGTGCCAGCAGCTCTCGGGCAGCTGGGAGGGAAACCCAGTACTTC	CASSSRAAGRETQYF
TRBV6-5	15	-	-	TRBJ1-3	TGTGCCAGCAAGGGAGAGCTGAGCTCTGGAAACACCATATATTTT	CASKGELSSGNTIYF
TRBV20-1	13	-	TRBD1	TRBJ1-5	TGCAGTGCTAGTGACAGGGCCAATCAGCCCCAGCATTTT	CSASDRANQPQHF
TRBV5-1	16	-	TRBD1	TRBJ2-2	TGCGCCAGCAGCTTCCAGCAGGGGGCGCAAGGCGGGGAGCTGTTTTTT	CASSFQQGAQGGELFF
TRBV10-3	16	-	TRBD1	TRBJ1-2	TGTGCCATCAGTGAGCCGGGGGAACAGGGGACCTATGGCTACACCTTC	CAISEPGEQGTYGYTF
TRBV30	14	-	-	TRBJ2-1	TGTGCCTGGAGTGTAGAGGCGGGTGGGAATGAGCAGTTCTTC	CAWSVEAGGNEQFF
TRBV19	13	-	-	TRBJ1-5	TGTGCCAGTAGTACCTTGACTGGGCAGCCCCAGCATTTT	CASSTLTGQPQHF
TRBV6-1	14	-	-	TRBJ2-1	TGTGCCAGCAGTGAACTGGCAGGGTACAATGAGCAGTTCTTC	CASSELAGYNEQFF
TRBV3-1/TRBV3-2	14	few	-	TRBJ1-2	TGTGCCAGCAGCCCGATTGGGCCATCCTATGGCTACACCTTC	CASSPIGPSYGYTF
TRBV2	13	-	-	TRBJ2-2	TGTGCCAGCAGTTTTCAGGTGCCCGGGGAGCTGTTTTTT	CASSFQVPGELFF
TRBV7-2	15	-	-	TRBJ1-4	TGTGCCAGCAGCCGGGGGTCTTCCCCTAATGAAAAACTGTTTTTT	CASSRGSSPNEKLFF
TRBV2	14	-	TRBD1	TRBJ2-7	TGTGCCAGCAGTGACCGGGACAGGGCCTACGAGCAGTACTTC	CASSDRDRAYEQYF
TRBV3-1/TRBV3-2	15	-	-	TRBJ2-7	TGTGCCAGCAGCCAAGGTCCCCCAGGGTCCTACGAGCAGTACTTC	CASSQGPPGSYEQYF
TRBV13	14	-	-	TRBJ2-7	TGTGCCAGCAGGGGCAGGGACTCTCCGGGCGAGCAGTACTTC	CASRGRDSPGEQYF
TRBV15	17	-	-	TRBJ2-7	TGTGCCACCAGCAGGGGGCAGGGGGACGGAGGGCACTACGAGCAGTACTTC	CATSRGQGDGGHYEQYF
TRBV19	13	once	TRBD1	TRBJ1-1	TGTGCCAGTAGTCCACACAGGGGGACTGAAGCTTTCTTT	CASSPHRGTEAFF
TRBV5-1	14	-	TRBD1	TRBJ1-2	TGCGCCAGCAGCTTGGGACAGGGTGGGGATGGCTACACCTTC	CASSLGQGGDGYTF
TRBV5-1	15	-	TRBD1	TRBJ1-1	TGCGCCAGCAGCTTGGGGACAGGGGGCTTCACTGAAGCTTTCTTT	CASSLGTGGFTEAFF